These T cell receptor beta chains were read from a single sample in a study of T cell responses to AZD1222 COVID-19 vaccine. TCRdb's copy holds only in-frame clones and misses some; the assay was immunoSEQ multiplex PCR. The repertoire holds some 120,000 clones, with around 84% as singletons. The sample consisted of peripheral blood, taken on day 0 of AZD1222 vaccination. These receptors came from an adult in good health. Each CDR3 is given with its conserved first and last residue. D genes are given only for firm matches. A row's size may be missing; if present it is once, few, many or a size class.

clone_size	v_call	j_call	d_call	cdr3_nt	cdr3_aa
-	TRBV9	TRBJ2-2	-	TGTGCCAGCAGCGTGGCGGGCCCGAACACCGGGGAGCTGTTTTTT	CASSVAGPNTGELFF
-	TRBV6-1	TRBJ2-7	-	TGTGCCAGCAGTGATTTAACCCACGAGCAGTACTTC	CASSDLTHEQYF
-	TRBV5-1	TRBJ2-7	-	TGCGCCAGCAGCTTGGTTCTCGGAACTCTAGATTCCTACGAGCAGTACTTC	CASSLVLGTLDSYEQYF
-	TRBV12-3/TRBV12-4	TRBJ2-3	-	TGTGCCAGCAGTTTTAGTTACACAGATACGCAGTATTTT	CASSFSYTDTQYF
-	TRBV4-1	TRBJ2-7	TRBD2	TGCGCCAGCAGCCAAGAACCTAGCGGGGGAGCCTACGAGCAGTACTTC	CASSQEPSGGAYEQYF
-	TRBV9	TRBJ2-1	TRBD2	TGTGCCAGCAGCGTAGCGGTTAGCGGGACCCATGAGCAGTTCTTC	CASSVAVSGTHEQFF
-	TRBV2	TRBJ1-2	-	TGTGCCAGCAGAGACAGTGTTAACTATGGCTACACCTTC	CASRDSVNYGYTF
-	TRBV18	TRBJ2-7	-	TGTGCCAGCTCACTGAGTCAGGACTACGAGCAGTACTTC	CASSLSQDYEQYF
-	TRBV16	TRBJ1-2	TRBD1	TGTGCCAGCAGCGGACCAGGGGGCGGCTATGGCTACACCTTC	CASSGPGGGYGYTF
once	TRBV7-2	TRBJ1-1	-	TGTGCCAGCAGCGTGGGACATACGAACACTGAAGCTTTCTTT	CASSVGHTNTEAFF
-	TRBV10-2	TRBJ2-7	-	TGCGCCACTGGGAGGGACAACTCCTACGAGCAGTACTTC	CATGRDNSYEQYF
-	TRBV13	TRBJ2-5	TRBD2	TGTGCCAGCAGCCCAGGACTAGCGGTCCAAGAGACCCAGTACTTC	CASSPGLAVQETQYF
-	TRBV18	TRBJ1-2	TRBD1	TGTGCCAGCTCACAAAGACAGGGAGGGATCGGAGCTAACTATGGCTACACCTTC	CASSQRQGGIGANYGYTF
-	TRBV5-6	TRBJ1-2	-	TGTGCCAGCAGCTTGGCCGGGGCCAACTATGGCTACACCTTC	CASSLAGANYGYTF
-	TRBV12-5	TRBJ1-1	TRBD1	TGTGCTAGTGCTGGGGCAGGGGGGGTCGGAACTGAAGCTTTCTTT	CASAGAGGVGTEAFF
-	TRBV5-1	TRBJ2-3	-	TGCGCCAGCAGCTTCTGGGACACCTACACAGATACGCAGTATTTT	CASSFWDTYTDTQYF
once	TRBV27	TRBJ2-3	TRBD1	TGTGCCACCAAGAGGGGACAGTACACAGATACGCAGTATTTT	CATKRGQYTDTQYF